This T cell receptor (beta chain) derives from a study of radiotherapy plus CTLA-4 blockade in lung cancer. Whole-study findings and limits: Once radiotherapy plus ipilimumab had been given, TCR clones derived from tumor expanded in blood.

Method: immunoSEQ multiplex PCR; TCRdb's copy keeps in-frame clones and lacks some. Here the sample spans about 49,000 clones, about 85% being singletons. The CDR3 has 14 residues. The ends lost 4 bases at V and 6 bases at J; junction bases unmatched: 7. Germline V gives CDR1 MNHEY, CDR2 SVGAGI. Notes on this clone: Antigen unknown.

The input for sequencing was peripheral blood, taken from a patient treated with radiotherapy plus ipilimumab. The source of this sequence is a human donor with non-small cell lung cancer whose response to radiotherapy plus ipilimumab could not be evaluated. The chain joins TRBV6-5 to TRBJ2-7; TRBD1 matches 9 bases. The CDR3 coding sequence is TGTGCCAGCAGTTGGGACAGGGTTTTAGGCGAGCAGTACTTC. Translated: CASSWDRVLGEQYF.